This TCR beta chain stems from a study of tumor and adjacent non-tumor tissue in lung cancer. The CDR3 has 15 residues. In germline, CDR1 is MDHEN, CDR2 SYDVKM. No cell sorting was done before RNA was extracted from the tissue. Three rounds of nested PCR, following a modified ARM-PCR protocol, produced the TCRbeta library. TCRdb analysed the multiplex PCR reads with MiXCR anew, one entry per CDR3 protein. The sample lists tens of thousands of distinct CDR3 sequences; 65% to 90% were seen once. On this clonotype: The junction shows a germline mismatch at one end, possibly a read error.

This sequence originates from a woman between 45 and 65 years old with non-small cell lung cancer. The chain uses TRBV28 and TRBJ1-6; D is perhaps TRBD1 (5 bases). Sequenced sample: lung tumor tissue. The DNA of the CDR3 is TGTGCCAACAGTTTATTACGCGGGGGGGATTCACCCCTCGACTTT. It codes for CANSLLRGGDSPLDF.